The entry below describes one T cell receptor (beta chain). This CDR3 is 14 amino acids long. V lost 2 bases, J lost 5 bases, and 4 bases stayed unmatched. From germline, CDR1 is SGDLS and CDR2 YYNGEE. The source of the sample is a study of blood T cells in healthy people across ages. The amount of total RNA extracted per sample was at least 5.5 micrograms. A second about 7 to 12 cycle PCR used barcoded and J-beta primers. TCRdb re-called the 5' RACE reads through MiXCR, storing one row per CDR3 protein. This sample carries around 1,000,000 distinct CDR3 sequences, roughly a quarter of them seen once, and the ten largest clones take approximately 0.71%. This sample was shared with a second study, whose subject was T cells of mothers and their children.

Sequenced input: blood. The V and J genes are TRBV9 and TRBJ2-5; 9 nucleotides line up with TRBD2. This clonotype was sampled from a girl aged 2-9 years in good health. CDR3 sequence: CASSVSGSSETQYF. The CDR3 nucleotides are TGTGCCAGCAGCGTTAGCGGGAGTTCCGAGACCCAGTACTTC.